What follows describes a single TCR beta chain. The read terminates 3 residues ahead of where the CDR3 ends, so the germline J gene completes it. TCRdb's table, derived via immunoSEQ multiplex PCR, lists solely in-frame clones and lacks some. The clone table shows about 36,000 clones, with the ten largest holding roughly 3.7%. V gave up 4 bases and J gave up 4 bases, with 10 bases separating them. The CDR3 is 14 residues long. Germline CDR1 and CDR2: SGHTA and FQGTGA. The record originates from a study of T cells in women clearing cervical HPV infection. Sequenced: blood buffy coat. The receptor comes from a woman aged 18-70 years with a cervical HPV16 infection that either progressed to CIN3+ or cleared (not recorded which). The rearrangement uses TRBV7-3 and TRBJ2-2; D uncertain. The CDR3 loop reads CASSSDRVTGELFF. The DNA read from the CDR3 is TGTGCCAGCAGCTCCGATCGGGTCACCGGGGAG. Filled out from reference TRBV7-3 and TRBJ2-2, the complete variable domain reads GAGVSQTPSNKVTEKGKYVELRCDPISGHTALYWYRQSLGQGPEFLIYFQGTGAADDSGLPNDRFFAVRPEGSVSTLKIQRTERGDSAVYLCASSSDRVTGELFFGEGSRLTVL.